This section outlines one T cell receptor beta chain sequence together with its context. It lacks a known antigen. No base-level quality is on record; no much larger clone is a single base apart. Preparation of the library involved multiplex PCR. Sequencing was performed on an Illumina HiSeq 4000. iRepertoire HTBI primers and Arm-PCR amplification of CDR3 regions were used to construct TCR beta libraries. Gel purification was performed on PCR products prior to sequencing. The authors' analysis ran thus. A total of around 66 TRBV and under 15 TRBJ segments were identified across samples and were used for gene usage analysis of CDR3 amino acid clonotypes. Filtered high-quality paired reads were merged into contigs using COPE and FqMerger. Contigs were aligned with BLAST to IMGT TRBV, TRBD and TRBJ reference genes, and CDR3 was defined per IMGT. Clonotypes above 0.1% frequency were classified as highly expanded clones. Shannon entropy served as the measure of repertoire diversity, while the Gini coefficient captured V-J evenness. Public clonotypes were defined as clonotypes shared by more than one individual. TCRdb took the public reads, trimmed them with fastp at Q25, ran MiXCR for clone calling and kept in-frame beta chains. Duplicate CDR3 protein sequences are folded into a single record with the most common DNA and genes. Here the V and J calls rest on TCRdb's processing, not on the authors' analysis. The sample table records hundreds of thousands of distinct CDR3 sequences; about 15% of these occur just once. Of the sample, about 8.2% falls within the top ten clones.

The data derive from a study of regulatory T cells in long-lasting Graves disease (dated by TCRdb to about 2021). A note on the overall study: Patients with newly diagnosed Graves' disease had been on antithyroid drugs for under 3 months. Persistent Graves' disease patients were compared with newly diagnosed Graves' disease patients by peripheral blood TCR sequencing and RNA sequencing. The study was conducted in China and was registered as a clinical trial. A total of about 35 samples underwent TCR sequencing, from around 13 patients with persistent Graves' disease and 20 or so patients with newly diagnosed Graves' disease.

Broader findings and caveats from the paper: Persistent patients shared more public clonotypes among themselves (around 2,500) than newly diagnosed patients did (approximately 970). Compared with newly diagnosed patients, persistent Graves' disease patients had lower TCR Shannon entropy and fewer highly expanded clones, which suggests clonal expansion. Preferential use of TRBV28, TRBJ1-2 and TRBJ2-5 was observed in persistent disease, whereas TRBV20-1 and TRBJ2-1 were favored in newly diagnosed disease. The authors noted that the small sample size was a limitation that may lower accuracy. Sequencing and analysis were restricted to the TCR beta chain. Peripheral blood alone was examined, since thyroid tissue, which constituted the primary lesion, could not be accessed.

From the cysteine up to the phenylalanine, the CDR3 has a length of 16 residues. Solely the CDR3 DNA is kept, with 48 bases framed from the first base. Reading the germline V gene gives CDR1 SQVTM and CDR2 ANQGSEA. V was cut back by 0 bases and J by 4 bases, leaving a gap of 16 bases between them. The sample's time point label, in plain terms: newly diagnosed GD, antithyroid drugs for less than 3 months. For both TCR sequencing and RNA sequencing, RNA was extracted from PBMCs in TRIzol. Graves' disease was diagnosed according to American Thyroid Association guidelines. Patients were recruited from an endocrinology department in Xi'an, China. Each patient gave roughly 8.4 milliliters of peripheral blood, collected in an EDTA anticoagulant tube. PBMCs were isolated by Ficoll Paque Plus density gradient separation without further T cell sorting. An Agilent 2100 Bioanalyzer and agarose gel were used to assess RNA quality, and a NanoDrop 2000 was used to measure RNA concentration.

These data were also filed under a second study, of T cells in Graves' hyperthyroidism and ophthalmopathy. The second study, in turn, reports: Stable Graves' hyperthyroidism was defined as no progression to ophthalmopathy during 18 months of follow-up. Hyperthyroidism patients were newly diagnosed, had a disease duration of under 2 months, and were aged 18 to 65 years. Patients with uncontrolled infections, other autoimmune diseases, pregnancy or lactation were excluded. Clinical symptoms, serum thyroxine and TRAb, thyroid ultrasound, and orbital computed tomography formed the basis for the diagnoses. For the first round of RT-PCR on the TCR CDR3, the HTBI primer set was used together with the Qiagen OneStep RT-PCR kit. Most expanded thyroid clonotypes (frequency above 0.001) were also detected in blood, suggesting blood repertoires may reflect thyroid immune responses. A model built on a 13 V-J signature distinguished ophthalmopathy from stable hyperthyroidism, reaching roughly 88% sensitivity and about 81% specificity in cross-validation and 80%/75% in testing. In validation, the model predicted progression to ophthalmopathy a median of around 6.5 months before onset, with approximately 70% sensitivity and 72.22% specificity. To identify TCR V-J signatures that set the groups apart, the researchers used a discovery cohort of about a hundred patients, made up of 43 with Graves' ophthalmopathy and some 56 with stable Graves' hyperthyroidism. An independent validation cohort of around 19 hyperthyroidism patients and roughly 16 patients who later progressed to ophthalmopathy tested prospective prediction of ophthalmopathy. The roughly 91 discovery patients were randomly divided into training and test sets at a 7:3 ratio. Thyroid tissue and blood T-cell repertoires from about six Graves' hyperthyroidism patients were also compared in the study. Once sampling was done, hyperthyroidism patients were given methimazole at a starting dose of 30 mg daily, whereas ophthalmopathy patients were given high-dose intravenous methylprednisolone. A second multiplex PCR round built the libraries, followed by size selection and purification. Sequencing of the libraries was done on an Illumina HiSeq2000 using paired-end 100 bp reads. Raw data were processed with SOAPnuke, discarding reads with adapters, uncalled bases, mean Phred below 15, or no exact constant-primer or identifier match. COPE v1.2.5 was used to merge high-quality paired reads, and clonotypes were defined as unique nucleotide sequences. MiTCR v1.1 was used to align clonotypes to the IMGT TRBV, TRBD and TRBJ reference segments. The analysis was restricted to V-J combinations with a frequency above 0.0001, which together covered approximately 99% of the repertoires. The TCS score was defined as F50 (clonal expansion) divided by E x V (chaos), with BLOSUM62-based TCRdist calculated between CDR3 peptides within each V-J. Welch's t-statistics and random forest reduced 514 V-J features to 10 to 15, which were used in a naive Bayes classifier (R e1071). Sample size was not statistically predetermined, and investigators were not blinded to group allocation. TCR Vbeta CDR3 sequencing of 120 to 150 peripheral blood samples (approximately 44 ophthalmopathy, around 80 hyperthyroidism and roughly 17 progressor patients) is reported in the paper.

The sequence was collected from a woman between 35 and 50 years old with Graves disease. Donor details come from another sample of the same person, matched by shared clones. The rearrangement joined TRBV29-1 to TRBJ1-3, with the D segment identity uncertain. The sample was peripheral blood mononuclear cells (PBMCs), taken at new diagnosis, from a patient treated with antithyroid drugs. The nucleotides are TGCAGCGTTGAAGAATCGGGATCTCAGGCCGGAAACACCATATATTTT. This sequence encodes CSVEESGSQAGNTIYF.